This entry lists 14 T cell receptor beta chains sequenced from one sample in a study of cytomegalovirus exposure and HLA in healthy donors. Libraries were prepared by immunoSEQ multiplex PCR; TCRdb keeps only in-frame clonotypes and omits some of them. This repertoire shows roughly 200,000 clones, approximately 86% found once; its top ten account for more than 5.5%. Sequencing input: PBMCs. These receptors came from a man aged 30-40 years in good health and CMV-seropositive.

Regarding this clone: Germline and junction disagree at one end, which may indicate a read error. This chain joins TRBV7-7 and TRBJ2-5, with TRBD1 matching over 8 bases. This CDR3 has 15 residues. CDR1 and CDR2 from the germline V gene are SSHAT and FNYEAQ (reference sequence). The CDR3 is CASSTDRAYQETQYF. CDR3 in DNA: TGTGCTAGCAGCACGGACAGGGCATACCAAGAGACCCAGTACTTC. The complete variable domain, with remaining parts taken from reference TRBV7-7 and TRBJ2-5, reads GAGVSQSPRYKVTKRGQDVTLRCDPISSHATLYWYQQALGQGPEFLTYFNYEAQPDKSGLPSDRFSAERPEGSISTLTIQRTEQRDSAMYRCASSTDRAYQETQYFGPGTRLLVL.

The gene calls are TRBV21-1 and TRBJ1-3. TRBV21-1 is classified as a pseudogene. This CDR3 spans 18 amino acids. The CDR3 DNA reads TGTGCCAGCAGCAAAGGGGATAGCCTCCCCCTTCCTGGAAACACCATATATTTT. This translates into CASSKGDSLPLPGNTIYF.

The chain employs TRBV5-1 and TRBJ2-7, with 8 bases fitting TRBD1. The J segment lost 5 bases and the V segment lost 4 bases, leaving 14 bases of the junction unmatched. The CDR3 runs 16 residues. Germline assignment: CDR1 SGHRS and CDR2 YFSETQ. CDR3 protein: CASSPSYGTGIHEQYF. CDR3 in DNA: TGCGCCAGCAGCCCATCGTACGGGACAGGTATCCACGAGCAGTACTTC.

In this sample, this clone turned up a few times. The rearrangement uses TRBV7-3 and TRBJ2-2; D unresolved. Trimming removed 1 base from V and 7 bases from J, with 7 bases in between. The CDR3 totals 13 residues. Germline V lookup: CDR1 SGHTA, CDR2 FQGTGA. The CDR3 is CASSLNLVGELFF. CDR3 nucleotides: TGTGCCAGCAGCTTAAATCTAGTCGGGGAGCTGTTTTTT.

The gene calls are TRBV10-3 and TRBJ2-7; D remains unclear. From germline, CDR1 is ENHRY and CDR2 SYGVKD. Between the trimmed V and J ends, which lost 8 bases and 0 bases, there was a span of 17 bases. The CDR3 consists of 15 residues. The CDR3: CAIGETSTSSYEQYF. CDR3 DNA: TGTGCCATCGGAGAGACTTCGACGAGCTCCTACGAGCAGTACTTC.

CDR3: CASSFGGATYEQYF. The CDR3 nucleotides are TGTGCCAGCAGCTTCGGCGGAGCAACCTACGAGCAGTACTTC. The chain uses TRBV5-6 and TRBJ2-7; D is uncertain. This CDR3 contains 14 residues. V lost 2 bases to trimming and J lost 2 bases, with 11 bases between them. Germline V lookup: CDR1 SGHDT, CDR2 YYEEEE.

The chain uses TRBV5-1 and TRBJ1-3; possible D gene TRBD1, 6 bases. Germline CDR1 reads SGHRS; CDR2 reads YFSETQ. Deletions cut 6 bases from V and 4 bases from J, with 14 bases between. CDR3 length equals 14 residues. The CDR3 nucleotides read TGCGCCAGCATGGAACAGGGTCGAGGAAACACCATATATTTT. Its translation: CASMEQGRGNTIYF.

The rearrangement joins TRBV2 to TRBJ2-6; the D is unclear. Trimming left V 6 bases short and J 4 bases short, with 10 bases between. Germline lookup yields CDR1 SNHLY and CDR2 FYNNEI. The CDR3 is 14 amino acids. This chain's CDR3 is CASRPQAGANVLTF. In DNA, the CDR3 is TGTGCCAGCAGACCTCAAGCCGGGGCCAACGTCCTGACTTTC.

V and J are TRBV4-1 and TRBJ2-7; TRBD1 aligns across 9 bases. Losses at the gene ends were 4 bases for V and 6 bases for J; bases not matched to a gene: 4. This CDR3 has 13 residues. Germline values: CDR1 MGHRA, CDR2 YSYEKL. The CDR3 nucleotides read TGCGCCAGCAGCCGGACAGGGGCCGTCGAGCAGTACTTC. This encodes CASSRTGAVEQYF.

V and J are TRBV5-1 and TRBJ1-3; no definite D call. Germline V gives CDR1 SGHRS, CDR2 YFSETQ. V lost 4 bases to trimming and J lost 0 bases, with 11 bases between them. This CDR3 has 15 residues. The CDR3 DNA follows: TGCGCCAGCAGCCTAGCAGGTTCCTCTGGAAACACCATATATTTT. This gives the protein CASSLAGSSGNTIYF. Full variable domain (outside the CDR3, taken from reference TRBV5-1 and TRBJ1-3): KAGVTQTPRYLIKTRGQQVTLSCSPISGHRSVSWYQQTPGQGLQFLFEYFSETQRNKGNFPGRFSGRQFSNSRSEMNVSTLELGDSALYLCASSLAGSSGNTIYFGEGSWLTVV.

A few counts support this clone. The chain recombines TRBV11-1 with TRBJ2-5; 15 nucleotides align to TRBD2. This CDR3 region has 17 residues. In germline, CDR1 is SGHAT, CDR2 FQDESV (reference sequence). J gave up 4 bases and V 2 bases, and 5 bases lay outside the gene matches. Here the CDR3 DNA reads TGTGCCAGCAGCTTAATGGGACTAGCGGGGGGTATAGAGACCCAGTACTTC. Translated, it gives CASSLMGLAGGIETQYF.

The chain is built from TRBV27 and TRBJ2-3, with D hard to call. The germline CDR1 and CDR2 sequences are MNHEY and SMNVEV (reference sequence). The ends were cut back, 3 bases at V and 2 bases at J, with 6 bases in the middle. The CDR3 spans 13 residues. CDR3 DNA: TGTGCCAGCAGTTTCCACAACACAGATACGCAGTATTTT. Its translation: CASSFHNTDTQYF.

The CDR3 DNA reads as TGCGCCAGCAGCCAAGGGACAGCTGAAGCTTTCTTT. It yields the protein CASSQGTAEAFF. The genes are TRBV4-3 and TRBJ1-1, with D tentatively TRBD1 (6 bases). The germline V gene encodes CDR1 LGHNA and CDR2 YSLEER. The CDR3 runs to 12 residues. Between the trimmed V and J ends, which lost 1 base and 6 bases, there was a span of 6 bases.

The V call is TRBV5-1, the J call TRBJ2-7; D is undetermined. V gave up 7 bases and J gave up 0 bases, with 14 bases separating them. The CDR3 sequence is 14 residues long. The germline gives CDR1 SGHRS, CDR2 YFSETQ. CDR3 sequence: CASATEASSYEQYF. CDR3 nucleotide sequence: TGCGCCAGCGCAACTGAGGCCAGCTCCTACGAGCAGTACTTC.